The 5 T cell receptor beta chains reported below all come from one sample, sequenced in a study of T cell responses to AZD1222 COVID-19 vaccine. The repertoire was sequenced with immunoSEQ multiplex PCR; TCRdb's copy has only in-frame clones and lacks some. The data show 75,000 to 100,000 clones, over 75% seen once. Sequencing was performed on peripheral blood, taken on day 0 of AZD1222 vaccination. These receptors all come from an adult in good health.

The rearrangement uses TRBV2 and TRBJ1-4; TRBD1 might be the D (5 bases). Germline lookup yields CDR1 SNHLY and CDR2 FYNNEI. Trimming cost V 8 bases and J 6 bases, with 13 bases left between them. There are 13 residues in the CDR3. CDR3 nucleotide sequence: TGTGCCAGCCGAGCAGGGTGGGATGAAAAACTGTTTTTT. It translates to CASRAGWDEKLFF.

The chain joins TRBV9 to TRBJ2-1; 15 nucleotides line up with TRBD2. In germline, CDR1 is SGDLS, CDR2 YYNGEE. The length of the CDR3 is 16 residues. V shed 3 bases and J 9 bases; nucleotides not matched to a gene: 7. DNA of the CDR3: TGTGCCAGCAGCGCCCCAGAGGGACTAGCGGGAGGTGAGCAGTTCTTC. It encodes CASSAPEGLAGGEQFF.

This chain uses TRBV15 with TRBJ1-4; D not certain. Germline values: CDR1 LNHNV, CDR2 YYDKDF (reference sequence). The CDR3 consists of 16 residues. Between the trimmed V and J ends, which lost 8 bases and 0 bases, there was a span of 16 bases. The CDR3 is CATAAPWKTTNEKLFF. The CDR3 DNA sequence: TGTGCCACCGCGGCGCCGTGGAAGACAACTAATGAAAAACTGTTTTTT.

V is TRBV27 and J is TRBJ1-1; D unclear. The CDR3 has 14 amino acids. Trimming left V 3 bases short and J 1 base short, with 9 bases between. The germline V gene has CDR1 MNHEY and CDR2 SMNVEV (reference sequence). The CDR3 spells CASSLALGNTEAFF. The CDR3 nucleotides read TGTGCCAGCAGTTTGGCACTGGGGAACACTGAAGCTTTCTTT.

The V call is TRBV6-2 or TRBV6-3, the J call TRBJ1-5, with D possibly TRBD1 on 5 matching bases. V shed 1 base and J shed 0 bases, with 13 bases lying between them. CDR3 size: 17 residues. Germline lookup yields CDR1 MNHEY and CDR2 SVGEGT. The CDR3 bases are TGTGCCAGCAGTTACTATCGGACAAGGCTTAGCAATCAGCCCCAGCATTTT. It codes for CASSYYRTRLSNQPQHF.